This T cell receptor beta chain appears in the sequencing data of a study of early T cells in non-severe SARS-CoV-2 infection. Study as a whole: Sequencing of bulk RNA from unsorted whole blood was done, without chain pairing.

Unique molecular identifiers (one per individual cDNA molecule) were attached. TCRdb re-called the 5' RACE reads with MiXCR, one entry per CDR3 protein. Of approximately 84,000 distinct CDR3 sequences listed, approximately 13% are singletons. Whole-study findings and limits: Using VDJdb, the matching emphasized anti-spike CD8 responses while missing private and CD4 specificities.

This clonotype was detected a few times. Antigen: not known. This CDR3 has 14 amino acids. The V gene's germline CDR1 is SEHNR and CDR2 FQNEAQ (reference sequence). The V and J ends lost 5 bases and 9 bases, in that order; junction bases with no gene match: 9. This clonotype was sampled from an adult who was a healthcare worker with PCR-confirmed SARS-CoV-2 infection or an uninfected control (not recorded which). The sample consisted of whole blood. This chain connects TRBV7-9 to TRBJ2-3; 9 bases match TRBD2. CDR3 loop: CASSRLAEAGTQYF. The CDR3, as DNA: TGTGCCAGCAGCAGACTAGCGGAGGCCGGCACGCAGTATTTT.